Given below is one T cell receptor (beta chain) in context. Its antigen is unknown. The germline V gene encodes CDR1 SGHVS and CDR2 FQNEAQ. V was pared by 4 bases and J by 0 bases, with 6 bases of the junction left unmatched. The CDR3 has 16 amino acids. These data originate in a study of cytomegalovirus exposure and HLA in healthy donors. PCR employed 60 Vbeta and 13 Jbeta primers. Profiled with immunoSEQ multiplex PCR; TCRdb holds only in-frame clones, not every one. The sample holds around 150,000 clones, roughly three quarters seen once. Study-wide findings and caveats: Under in vitro conditions, a few CMV-associated chains were confirmed as specific for CMV antigens. In a later analysis, across HLA loci, associated TCR counts were highest for DRB1, lowest for HLA-C.

The chain has TRBV7-8 and TRBJ2-1; TRBD2 matches 7 bases. Sequencing was done on a sample of PBMCs. The TCR sequence derives from a man younger than 30 in good health and CMV-seropositive. CDR3 bases: TGTGCCAGCAGCTCCCTGGGGGGGAGCTCCTACAATGAGCAGTTCTTC. Protein product: CASSSLGGSSYNEQFF.